This T cell receptor beta chain was retrieved from a study of shared clonotypes between healthy human individuals. This table comes from immunoSEQ multiplex PCR, and its TCRdb copy is limited to in-frame clones, with some not included. The table lists about 2.3 million clones, under 95% of them singletons, with approximately 0.39% in the top ten. The CDR3 length is 11 residues. Germline V gives CDR1 GTSNPN, CDR2 SVGIG (reference sequence). Trimming pared 5 bases from V and 2 bases from J, leaving 7 bases between. The sequence came from a man between 18 and 29 years old in good health. Some clones in this sample may be carry-over from other donors' samples. The sequenced material came from naive CD4+ T cells from PBMCs. Subset of the sample: CD45RA+ positively selected. The chain recombines TRBV30 with TRBJ2-7; D is possibly TRBD1 (6 bases). The CDR3 sequence is CAWAGAYEQYF. The CDR3 DNA sequence: TGTGCCTGGGCAGGGGCCTACGAGCAGTACTTC.